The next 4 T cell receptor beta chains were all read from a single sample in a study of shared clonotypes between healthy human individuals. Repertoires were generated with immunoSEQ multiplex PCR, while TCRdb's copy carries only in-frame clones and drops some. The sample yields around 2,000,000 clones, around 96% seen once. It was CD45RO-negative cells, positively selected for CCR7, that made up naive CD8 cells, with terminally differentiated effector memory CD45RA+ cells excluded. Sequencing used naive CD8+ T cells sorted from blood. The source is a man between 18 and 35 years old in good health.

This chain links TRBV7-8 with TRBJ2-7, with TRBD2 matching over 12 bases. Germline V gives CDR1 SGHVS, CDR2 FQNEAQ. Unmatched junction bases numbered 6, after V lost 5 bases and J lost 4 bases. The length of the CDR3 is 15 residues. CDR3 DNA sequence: TGTGCCAGCAGCCTGACTAGCGGGAGCAGGTACGAGCAGTACTTC. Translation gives CASSLTSGSRYEQYF.

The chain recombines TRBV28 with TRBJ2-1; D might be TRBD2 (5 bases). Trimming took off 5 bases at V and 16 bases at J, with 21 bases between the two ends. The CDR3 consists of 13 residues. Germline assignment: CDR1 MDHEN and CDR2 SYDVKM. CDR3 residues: CASSLGNEGEAFF. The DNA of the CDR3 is TGTGCCAGCAGTCTTGGGAATGAGGGAGAAGCATTCTTC.

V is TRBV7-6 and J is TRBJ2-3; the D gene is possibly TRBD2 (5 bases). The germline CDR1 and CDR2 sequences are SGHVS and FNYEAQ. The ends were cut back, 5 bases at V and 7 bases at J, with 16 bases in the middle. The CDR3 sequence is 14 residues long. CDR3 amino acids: CASSATLSGYTQYF. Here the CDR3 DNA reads TGTGCCAGCAGCGCGACTCTGAGCGGTTATACGCAGTATTTT.

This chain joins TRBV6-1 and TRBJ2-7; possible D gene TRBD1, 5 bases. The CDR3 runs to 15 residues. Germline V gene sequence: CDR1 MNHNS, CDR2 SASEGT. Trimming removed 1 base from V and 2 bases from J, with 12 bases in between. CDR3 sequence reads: CASSEGPGRTYEQYF. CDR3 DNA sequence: TGTGCCAGCAGTGAAGGGCCAGGGCGCACCTACGAGCAGTACTTC.